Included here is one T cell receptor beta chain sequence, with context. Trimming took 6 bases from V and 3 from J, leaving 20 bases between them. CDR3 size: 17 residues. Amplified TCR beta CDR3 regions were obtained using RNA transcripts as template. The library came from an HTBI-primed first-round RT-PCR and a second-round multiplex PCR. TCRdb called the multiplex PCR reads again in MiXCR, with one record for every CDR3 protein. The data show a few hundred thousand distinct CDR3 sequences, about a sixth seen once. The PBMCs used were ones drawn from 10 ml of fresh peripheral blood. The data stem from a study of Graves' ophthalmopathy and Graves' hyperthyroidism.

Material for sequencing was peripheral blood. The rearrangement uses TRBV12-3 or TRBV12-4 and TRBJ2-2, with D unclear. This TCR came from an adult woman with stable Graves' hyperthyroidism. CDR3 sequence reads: CASSPLESRVDTGELFF. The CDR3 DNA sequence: TGTGCCAGCAGCCCCCTAGAGTCCCGAGTTGACACCGGGGAGCTGTTTTTT.